Below are 19 T cell receptor beta chains sequenced from a single sample in a study of T cell responses to AZD1222 COVID-19 vaccine. Sequencing used immunoSEQ multiplex PCR; TCRdb keeps in-frame clones, though not all of them. The data contain 110,000 to 150,000 clones, 92% of them seen just once; the ten biggest clones take up about 3.5%. Sequences were derived from peripheral blood, sampled on day 0 of AZD1222 vaccination. These receptors all come from an adult in good health.

This clone was seen only once. V usage is TRBV3-1 (or the pseudogene TRBV3-2) and J usage is TRBJ2-7; D is possibly TRBD2 (5 bases). The ends were cut back, 0 bases at V and 4 bases at J, with 16 bases in the middle. Germline V gene lookup returns CDR1 LGHDT and CDR2 YNNKEL (reference sequence). The CDR3 has 16 residues. DNA of the CDR3: TGTGCCAGCAGCCAAGATCTCCGGGGAGATTTTTACGAGCAGTACTTC. This translates into CASSQDLRGDFYEQYF.

The chain carries TRBV28 and TRBJ1-5; 8 nucleotides line up with TRBD1. The CDR3 is 15 residues long. The V and J ends lost 6 bases and 3 bases, in that order; junction bases with no gene match: 7. Germline CDR1 reads MDHEN; CDR2 reads SYDVKM. CDR3 loop: CASSPARGLNQPQHF. The CDR3 bases are TGTGCCAGCAGCCCCGCCAGGGGGCTCAATCAGCCCCAGCATTTT.

The genes are TRBV5-1 and TRBJ1-1, with D possibly being TRBD1 (6 bases). The CDR3 runs to 13 residues. The V end lost 1 base, the J end lost 11 bases, and 15 bases lay between the germline ends. CDR1 is SGHRS, CDR2 YFSETQ, per germline. The CDR3 bases are TGCGCCAGCAGCTTGTTTGGCCCTCAGGGGGCTTTCTTT. Translating it yields CASSLFGPQGAFF.

Here the CDR3 reads CATSTREGSIQYF. CDR3 coding DNA: TGTGCCACCAGTACCAGGGAGGGGAGCATTCAGTACTTC. The rearrangement joins TRBV24-1 to TRBJ2-4, with 7 bases matching TRBD2. Germline V gives CDR1 KGHDR, CDR2 SFDVKD. The CDR3 is 13 amino acids. The J segment lost 9 bases and the V segment lost 6 bases, leaving 7 bases of the junction unmatched.

The V call is TRBV3-1 (or the pseudogene TRBV3-2), the J call TRBJ2-7, with 8 nucleotides matching TRBD1. V shed 1 base, J shed 2 bases, and the junction held 1 base outside the gene matches. Germline assignment: CDR1 LGHDT and CDR2 YNNKEL (reference sequence). This CDR3 is 14 amino acids long. The CDR3 region has the DNA TGTGCCAGCAGCCAAGGACAGGGGACCTACGAGCAGTACTTC. Encoded protein: CASSQGQGTYEQYF.

V is TRBV2 and J is TRBJ2-2; D ambiguous. The CDR3 spans 14 residues. Germline V lookup: CDR1 SNHLY, CDR2 FYNNEI. Trimming left V 6 bases short and J 2 bases short, with 10 bases between. The CDR3 is CASRPPFNTGELFF. CDR3 bases: TGTGCCAGCAGACCCCCCTTTAACACCGGGGAGCTGTTTTTT.

The V gene is TRBV18, the J gene TRBJ2-2; a weak D match, TRBD1 (6 bases). Trimming stripped 4 bases from V and 6 bases from J, with 9 bases between. CDR3 length equals 13 residues. The germline V gene has CDR1 KGHSH and CDR2 LQKENI. The CDR3 loop reads CASSLQGSGELFF. CDR3 nucleotide sequence: TGTGCCAGCTCACTACAGGGTTCCGGGGAGCTGTTTTTT.

Concerning this clone itself: This specimen includes other DNA sequences encoding the same CDR3. The chain carries TRBV29-1 and TRBJ2-3, with D hard to call. CDR1 and CDR2 from the germline V gene are SQVTM and ANQGSEA. With 3 bases removed from V and 3 bases from J, the gap between germline ends came to 7 bases. The length of the CDR3 is 12 residues. The CDR3 spells CSVEGGTDTQYF. The CDR3 coding sequence is TGCAGCGTTGAGGGCGGAACAGATACGCAGTATTTT.

This clone was seen only once. The gene calls are TRBV10-2 and TRBJ2-7; D is ambiguous. Looked up from germline, CDR1 is WSHSY and CDR2 is SAAADI. The CDR3 length is 14 residues. The V end lost 6 bases, the J end lost 1 base, and 13 bases lay between the germline ends. The CDR3 region has the DNA TGCGCCAGCAGGAGGTTTAGAGGTTCCTACGAGCAGTACTTC. It encodes CASRRFRGSYEQYF.

The chain is built from TRBV18 and TRBJ2-1; the match to TRBD2 covers 14 bases. V shed 2 bases, J shed 4 bases, and the junction held 7 bases outside the gene matches. Germline V lookup: CDR1 KGHSH, CDR2 LQKENI. This CDR3 is 18 amino acids long. CDR3: CASSPRMGTSGGYNEQFF. As DNA, the CDR3 is TGTGCCAGCTCACCAAGGATGGGGACTAGCGGGGGATACAATGAGCAGTTCTTC.

J is TRBJ2-1 and V is TRBV2; TRBD1 agrees at 7 bases. CDR1 and CDR2 from the germline V gene are SNHLY and FYNNEI. The CDR3 has 13 residues. The CDR3 region is CAYTGDLYNEQFF. CDR3 DNA sequence: TGTGCATATACAGGGGATCTTTACAATGAGCAGTTCTTC.

The chain recombines TRBV6-5 with TRBJ2-1, with unresolved D. The V gene's germline CDR1 is MNHEY and CDR2 SVGAGI. The CDR3 spans 14 residues. V lost 7 bases and J lost 0, with 10 bases in between. The CDR3 spells CASTFSDSYNEQFF. The DNA for the CDR3 is TGTGCCAGCACCTTCTCGGACTCCTACAATGAGCAGTTCTTC.

This clone has only a few counts. This chain uses TRBV3-1 (or the pseudogene TRBV3-2) with TRBJ2-7, with 10 bases identical to TRBD2. Per germline, CDR1 LGHDT and CDR2 YNNKEL (reference sequence). J lost 6 bases, V lost 1 base, and 3 bases had no gene match. CDR3 length: 14 residues. CDR3 sequence (DNA): TGTGCCAGCAGCCAAGCAAAGCGGGAGGGCGAGCAGTACTTC. Translation gives CASSQAKREGEQYF.

This clone has only a few counts. The V gene is TRBV24-1, the J gene TRBJ1-2; D unclear. V lost 4 bases, J lost 4 bases, and 6 bases lay in between. Per the germline V gene, CDR1 is KGHDR and CDR2 is SFDVKD. This CDR3 region has 12 residues. CDR3 bases: TGTGCCACCAGTGAAGGGCCCTATGGCTACACCTTC. Residues: CATSEGPYGYTF.

The chain recombines TRBV27 with TRBJ2-1, with TRBD1 identical over 9 bases. The germline V gene encodes CDR1 MNHEY and CDR2 SMNVEV (reference sequence). The CDR3 covers 16 residues. J lost 5 bases, V lost 2 bases, and 7 bases had no gene match. The CDR3 reads CASSLVGQGLHNEQFF. In DNA, the CDR3 is TGTGCCAGCAGTTTAGTGGGACAGGGTCTTCACAATGAGCAGTTCTTC.

The chain employs TRBV19 and TRBJ1-1; 8 bases match TRBD1. The germline gives CDR1 LNHDA, CDR2 SQIVND (reference sequence). This CDR3 region has 14 residues. V was clipped by 8 bases and J by 4 bases; unmatched bases: 9. The CDR3 DNA reads TGTGCCAGTTCCACAGGGGGAGGTAGCACTGAAGCTTTCTTT. Its protein is CASSTGGGSTEAFF.

V gene TRBV4-1 combines with J gene TRBJ2-7; 7 bases map to TRBD1. The germline CDR1 and CDR2 sequences are MGHRA and YSYEKL. The CDR3 runs to 15 residues. V lost 3 bases and J lost 2; bases outside the gene matches: 7. The CDR3 nucleotides are TGCGCCAGCAGCCAGGGCAGACAGGGTCCCTACGAGCAGTACTTC. It yields the protein CASSQGRQGPYEQYF.

The chain is built from TRBV5-1 and TRBJ2-7, with 7 bases matching TRBD2. V gave up 1 base and J gave up 6 bases; unmatched junction bases: 4. This CDR3 spans 13 amino acids. Germline assignment: CDR1 SGHRS and CDR2 YFSETQ. The CDR3 loop reads CASSLSGGREQYF. Written as DNA, the CDR3 is TGCGCCAGCAGCTTGTCGGGGGGACGCGAGCAGTACTTC.

The rearrangement joins TRBV9 to TRBJ2-6; D is undetermined. This CDR3 has 13 amino acids. V was clipped by 5 bases and J by 0 bases, with 3 bases between them. Germline V gives CDR1 SGDLS, CDR2 YYNGEE. This CDR3 is CASRYSGANVLTF. Written as DNA, the CDR3 is TGTGCCAGCAGATACTCTGGGGCCAACGTCCTGACTTTC.